The rows below give T cell receptor beta chains drawn from one sample of a study of T cell responses to AZD1222 COVID-19 vaccine. The assay was immunoSEQ multiplex PCR, and TCRdb's table has in-frame clones only and misses some. The sample holds 80,000 to 100,000 clones, around 85% seen once. The source was peripheral blood, collected on day 0 of AZD1222 vaccination. These receptors all stem from an adult in good health. Both conserved end residues are part of each CDR3. Fields, in order: V gene, clone size, D gene, J gene, CDR3 protein, CDR3 DNA. D genes are given only for firm matches. Clone size, where shown, is once, few, many, or a class for clones that have expanded.

V: TRBV9; size: NA; D: TRBD2; J: TRBJ2-3; CDR3: CASSAPSGKRTDTQYF; DNA: TGTGCCAGCAGCGCCCCTAGCGGGAAGCGCACAGATACGCAGTATTTT
V: TRBV19; size: NA; D: NA; J: TRBJ1-5; CDR3: CASSMEGGGANNQPQHF; DNA: TGTGCCAGTAGTATGGAGGGAGGGGGGGCCAACAATCAGCCCCAGCATTTT
V: TRBV7-2; size: NA; D: TRBD1; J: TRBJ1-2; CDR3: CASRTTGVNYGYTF; DNA: TGTGCCAGCAGGACGACAGGGGTTAACTATGGCTACACCTTC
V: TRBV10-3; size: NA; D: NA; J: TRBJ2-1; CDR3: CATRPGVGTSEQFF; DNA: TGTGCCACGAGGCCCGGGGTGGGAACCAGTGAGCAGTTCTTC
V: TRBV5-4; size: NA; D: NA; J: TRBJ1-1; CDR3: CASSLDPENTEAFF; DNA: TGTGCCAGCAGCTTGGACCCAGAGAACACTGAAGCTTTCTTT
V: TRBV5-8; size: NA; D: NA; J: TRBJ1-3; CDR3: CASSFRQSSGNTIYF; DNA: TGTGCCAGCAGCTTTAGGCAGTCCTCTGGAAACACCATATATTTT
V: TRBV12-5; size: NA; D: TRBD1; J: TRBJ2-7; CDR3: CASGLTGTGNEQYF; DNA: TGTGCTAGTGGCCTCACCGGGACAGGGAATGAGCAGTACTTC
V: TRBV7-2; size: NA; D: NA; J: TRBJ1-5; CDR3: CASSPQGYQPQHF; DNA: TGTGCCAGCAGCCCCCAGGGCTATCAGCCCCAGCATTTT
V: TRBV11-2; size: large; D: TRBD2; J: TRBJ2-5; CDR3: CASSFSGGDQETQYF; DNA: TGTGCCAGCAGCTTTAGCGGGGGAGACCAAGAGACCCAGTACTTC
V: TRBV7-2; size: NA; D: NA; J: TRBJ1-3; CDR3: CASSLGPGTGNTIYF; DNA: TGTGCCAGCAGCTTAGGGCCGGGGACCGGAAACACCATATATTTT
V: TRBV10-1; size: NA; D: TRBD2; J: TRBJ2-3; CDR3: CASSDGGSTDTQYF; DNA: TGCGCCAGCAGTGACGGGGGGTCCACAGATACGCAGTATTTT
V: TRBV9; size: NA; D: NA; J: TRBJ2-6; CDR3: CASRAGVSGANVLTF; DNA: TGTGCCAGCAGGGCAGGGGTATCTGGGGCCAACGTCCTGACTTTC
V: TRBV3-1/TRBV3-2; size: once; D: NA; J: TRBJ1-5; CDR3: CASSQDEETGGNQPQHF; DNA: TGTGCCAGCAGCCAAGATGAGGAAACCGGGGGGAATCAGCCCCAGCATTTT
V: TRBV19; size: NA; D: NA; J: TRBJ2-3; CDR3: CASSIQVTSTDTQYF; DNA: TGTGCCAGTAGTATACAGGTCACTAGCACAGATACGCAGTATTTT
V: TRBV3-1/TRBV3-2; size: once; D: TRBD1; J: TRBJ2-5; CDR3: CASSLNRGQETQYF; DNA: TGTGCCAGCAGCCTAAACAGGGGACAAGAGACCCAGTACTTC
V: TRBV2; size: NA; D: TRBD1; J: TRBJ2-7; CDR3: CASGDRDLFEQYF; DNA: TGTGCCAGCGGGGACAGGGACCTCTTCGAGCAGTACTTC
V: TRBV4-2; size: NA; D: NA; J: TRBJ1-2; CDR3: CASSQESADNYGYTF; DNA: TGTGCCAGCAGCCAAGAGTCGGCAGATAACTATGGCTACACCTTC
V: TRBV7-9; size: NA; D: NA; J: TRBJ2-3; CDR3: CASSLTWATDTQYF; DNA: TGTGCCAGCAGCTTAACCTGGGCTACAGATACGCAGTATTTT
V: TRBV19; size: NA; D: TRBD2; J: TRBJ2-1; CDR3: CASAPEREDNEQFF; DNA: TGTGCCAGCGCCCCAGAGCGGGAGGACAATGAGCAGTTCTTC
V: TRBV19; size: NA; D: NA; J: TRBJ1-2; CDR3: CASSDLLYGYTF; DNA: TGTGCCAGTAGTGACCTGCTCTATGGCTACACCTTC
V: TRBV19; size: NA; D: TRBD2; J: TRBJ2-5; CDR3: CASSITGRGSGETQYF; DNA: TGTGCCAGTAGTATCACGGGGCGCGGGAGTGGAGAGACCCAGTACTTC
V: TRBV4-3; size: NA; D: NA; J: TRBJ1-5; CDR3: CASSQEPGVYQPQHF; DNA: TGCGCCAGCAGCCAAGAACCCGGGGTATACCAGCCCCAGCATTTT
V: TRBV6-5; size: NA; D: TRBD2; J: TRBJ2-2; CDR3: CASVSGRAGELFF; DNA: TGTGCCTCGGTTAGCGGGAGAGCCGGGGAGCTGTTTTTT
V: TRBV7-9; size: NA; D: NA; J: TRBJ1-2; CDR3: CASVRIGSGGPFGYTF; DNA: TGTGCCAGCGTCCGCATAGGGTCCGGGGGGCCGTTCGGCTACACCTTC
V: TRBV7-2; size: NA; D: NA; J: TRBJ1-1; CDR3: CASSRGQSNTEAFF; DNA: TGTGCCAGCAGCCGCGGACAGTCGAACACTGAAGCTTTCTTT
V: TRBV5-6; size: NA; D: NA; J: TRBJ1-2; CDR3: CASSRVTAYGYTF; DNA: TGTGCCAGCAGCCGAGTGACGGCGTATGGCTACACCTTC
V: TRBV5-1; size: NA; D: TRBD2; J: TRBJ2-7; CDR3: CASSLEGTSVREQYF; DNA: TGCGCCAGCAGCTTGGAGGGGACTAGTGTGAGAGAGCAGTACTTC
V: TRBV4-3; size: NA; D: NA; J: TRBJ2-1; CDR3: CASSQGPGAPFF; DNA: TGCGCCAGCAGCCAAGGTCCGGGAGCGCCGTTCTTC
V: TRBV27; size: NA; D: TRBD2; J: TRBJ2-3; CDR3: CASSLEASGSSDTQYF; DNA: TGTGCCAGCAGTTTAGAGGCTAGCGGGAGTTCAGATACGCAGTATTTT
V: TRBV5-4; size: NA; D: NA; J: TRBJ2-5; CDR3: CASSLGGGVQTQYF; DNA: TGTGCCAGCAGCTTGGGTGGCGGGGTACAGACCCAGTACTTC
V: TRBV7-2; size: NA; D: NA; J: TRBJ2-7; CDR3: CASSSTYEQYF; DNA: TGTGCCAGCAGCTCAACCTACGAGCAGTACTTC
V: TRBV27; size: NA; D: TRBD1; J: TRBJ2-1; CDR3: CASSLGQGIDEQFF; DNA: TGTGCCAGCAGTTTGGGACAGGGAATCGATGAGCAGTTCTTC
V: TRBV5-4; size: NA; D: NA; J: TRBJ2-7; CDR3: CASSLGEGREQYF; DNA: TGTGCCAGCAGCTTGGGGGAAGGAAGAGAGCAGTACTTC
V: TRBV24-1; size: NA; D: NA; J: TRBJ2-4; CDR3: CATSDSSGDTNIQYF; DNA: TGTGCCACCAGTGATTCATCAGGGGATACAAACATTCAGTACTTC
V: TRBV10-3; size: NA; D: NA; J: TRBJ2-7; CDR3: CAISGESGNEQYF; DNA: TGTGCCATCAGTGGGGAGAGTGGGAACGAGCAGTACTTC
V: TRBV4-1; size: NA; D: NA; J: TRBJ1-2; CDR3: CASSQGPRSGHTDGYTF; DNA: TGCGCCAGCAGCCAAGGCCCTCGCTCGGGGCATACGGATGGCTACACCTTC
V: TRBV5-1; size: NA; D: TRBD2; J: TRBJ2-1; CDR3: CASSLRLAGGYNEQFF; DNA: TGCGCCAGCAGCCTAAGACTAGCGGGAGGATACAATGAGCAGTTCTTC
V: TRBV6-2/TRBV6-3; size: NA; D: TRBD1; J: TRBJ1-1; CDR3: CASSYVVGQGKDTEAFF; DNA: TGTGCCAGCAGTTACGTTGTCGGACAGGGAAAGGACACTGAAGCTTTCTTT
V: TRBV4-1; size: NA; D: NA; J: TRBJ1-1; CDR3: CASSNPANTAEAFF; DNA: TGCGCCAGCAGCAACCCAGCCAATACGGCTGAAGCTTTCTTT
V: TRBV18; size: few; D: NA; J: TRBJ2-7; CDR3: CASSTARSEQYF; DNA: TGTGCCAGCTCGACCGCGCGTAGCGAGCAGTACTTC
V: TRBV19; size: NA; D: NA; J: TRBJ1-4; CDR3: CASREATNEKLFF; DNA: TGTGCCAGTAGAGAAGCAACTAATGAAAAACTGTTTTTT
V: TRBV5-1; size: NA; D: TRBD2; J: TRBJ2-2; CDR3: CASSGTSGSATGELFF; DNA: TGCGCCAGCAGTGGGACTAGCGGGAGTGCCACCGGGGAGCTGTTTTTT
V: TRBV5-1; size: NA; D: TRBD1; J: TRBJ1-1; CDR3: CASRRTGQTEAFF; DNA: TGCGCCAGCAGAAGGACAGGGCAGACTGAAGCTTTCTTT
V: TRBV13; size: NA; D: NA; J: TRBJ1-2; CDR3: CASSNYYGYTF; DNA: TGTGCCAGCAGTAATTACTATGGCTACACCTTC
V: TRBV19; size: NA; D: TRBD1; J: TRBJ2-4; CDR3: CASSTQPYRGSRNIQYF; DNA: TGTGCCAGTAGTACTCAGCCCTACAGGGGTAGTAGAAACATTCAGTACTTC
V: TRBV7-2; size: NA; D: TRBD1; J: TRBJ1-6; CDR3: CASSWRSGQNNSPLHF; DNA: TGTGCCAGCAGCTGGCGATCGGGACAGAATAATTCACCCCTCCACTTT
V: TRBV5-4; size: few; D: NA; J: TRBJ1-3; CDR3: CASSLDPSGNTIYF; DNA: TGTGCCAGCAGCCTAGACCCCTCTGGAAACACCATATATTTT
V: TRBV5-1; size: NA; D: NA; J: TRBJ2-2; CDR3: CASSRHRRRGGNTGELFF; DNA: TGCGCCAGCAGTCGCCACCGGAGGAGGGGCGGGAACACCGGGGAGCTGTTTTTT
V: TRBV27; size: few; D: TRBD1; J: TRBJ2-2; CDR3: CASSATQGRGELFF; DNA: TGTGCCAGCAGTGCCACACAGGGGCGGGGGGAGCTGTTTTTT
V: TRBV11-1; size: NA; D: TRBD2; J: TRBJ2-5; CDR3: CASSVTSGGAETQYF; DNA: TGTGCCAGCAGCGTCACTAGCGGGGGAGCGGAGACCCAGTACTTC
V: TRBV5-5; size: few; D: NA; J: TRBJ2-7; CDR3: CASSKQGTYEQYF; DNA: TGTGCCAGCAGCAAACAGGGAACCTACGAGCAGTACTTC
V: TRBV18; size: NA; D: NA; J: TRBJ1-5; CDR3: CASSRDSNQPQHF; DNA: TGTGCCAGCTCACGCGATAGCAATCAGCCCCAGCATTTT
V: TRBV4-2; size: once; D: NA; J: TRBJ2-1; CDR3: CASSQAVGAVNEQFF; DNA: TGTGCCAGCAGCCAAGCTGTGGGGGCCGTCAATGAGCAGTTCTTC
V: TRBV10-1; size: NA; D: TRBD2; J: TRBJ2-2; CDR3: CASRGTSGRRRTGELFF; DNA: TGCGCCAGCAGGGGGACTAGCGGGAGACGGCGAACCGGGGAGCTGTTTTTT
V: TRBV7-9; size: NA; D: NA; J: TRBJ1-4; CDR3: CASSSQAGLGPEKLFF; DNA: TGTGCCAGCAGCTCCCAAGCGGGGCTGGGCCCAGAAAAACTGTTTTTT
V: TRBV4-3; size: NA; D: NA; J: TRBJ1-4; CDR3: CASSQDWFTNEKLFF; DNA: TGCGCCAGCAGCCAAGATTGGTTTACTAATGAAAAACTGTTTTTT
V: TRBV13; size: NA; D: TRBD2; J: TRBJ2-7; CDR3: CASSAWRLAGSYEQYF; DNA: TGTGCCAGCAGCGCTTGGCGACTAGCGGGGTCCTACGAGCAGTACTTC